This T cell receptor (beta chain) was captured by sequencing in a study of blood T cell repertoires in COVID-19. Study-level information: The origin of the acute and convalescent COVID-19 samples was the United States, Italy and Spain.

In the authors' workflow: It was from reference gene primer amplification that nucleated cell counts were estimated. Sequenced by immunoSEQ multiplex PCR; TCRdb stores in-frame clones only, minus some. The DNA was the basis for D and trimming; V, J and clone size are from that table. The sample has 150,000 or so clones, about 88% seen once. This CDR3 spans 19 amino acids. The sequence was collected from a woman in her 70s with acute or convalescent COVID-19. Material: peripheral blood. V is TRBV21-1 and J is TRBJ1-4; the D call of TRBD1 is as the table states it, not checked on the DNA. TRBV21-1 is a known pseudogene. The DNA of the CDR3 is TGTGCCAGCAGCTCCCCCCTCGTCCGGGTAGGGGAAGTTTTTGTAAAACTGTTTTTT. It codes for CASSSPLVRVGEVFVKLFF.